This passage covers 21 T cell receptor beta chains from one sample sequenced in a study of T cells after yellow fever vaccination. MiXCR, applied by TCRdb to the 5' RACE reads, yields one record per CDR3 protein. The sample shows some 390,000 distinct CDR3 sequences, 6.2% of them seen only once. Sequences were derived from PBMCs, sampled 5 days after the yellow fever booster vaccination. The receptors come from a man under 40 who received the YFV17D yellow fever vaccine.

This clonotype was counted between two and nine times. The chain recombines TRBV7-9 with TRBJ2-3; D gene ambiguous. Germline V gene lookup returns CDR1 SEHNR and CDR2 FQNEAQ (reference sequence). The CDR3 contains 13 residues. Trimming removed 4 bases at V and 4 bases at J, with 9 bases between. The CDR3 spells CASSSLGSDTQYF. For the CDR3, the DNA is TGTGCCAGCAGCTCCCTCGGGTCAGATACGCAGTATTTT.

V usage is TRBV7-2 and J usage is TRBJ1-5; possibly TRBD1 for D (5 bases). Trimming shortened V by 5 bases and J by 3 bases, and 14 bases separated the two germline ends. Germline CDR1 and CDR2: SGHTA and FQGNSA. The CDR3 spans 15 residues. The CDR3 sequence is CASSHGALSNQPQHF. The DNA for the CDR3 is TGTGCCAGCAGCCACGGGGCCCTCTCCAATCAGCCCCAGCATTTT.

A remark on this clonotype: This probably arose from a read error, given a far larger clone one base away. This chain uses TRBV28 with TRBJ2-2; no reliable D call. Deletions cut 6 bases from V and 5 bases from J, with 4 bases between. The germline CDR1 and CDR2 sequences are MDHEN and SYDVKM. This CDR3 comprises 11 residues. This chain's CDR3 is CASRETGELFF. The CDR3 DNA sequence: TGTGCCAGCAGAGAAACCGGGGAGCTGTTTTTT.

This clonotype was picked up many times. This sequence joins TRBV28 and TRBJ1-1, with TRBD1 as a possible D gene (6 bases). V gave up 7 bases and J gave up 0 bases, with 15 bases separating them. Looked up from germline, CDR1 is MDHEN and CDR2 is SYDVKM. This CDR3 comprises 15 residues. The CDR3 is CASKFGGQMNTEAFF. CDR3 nucleotides: TGTGCCAGCAAGTTTGGGGGGCAAATGAACACTGAAGCTTTCTTT.

This sequence joins TRBV6-1 and TRBJ2-1, with TRBD2 matching 8 bases. There are 16 residues in the CDR3. Germline-derived CDR1 and CDR2 are MNHNS and SASEGT. Trimming removed 6 bases from V and 8 bases from J; junction bases left unmatched: 15. The CDR3 reads CASSPLSSGSFDEQFF. In DNA, the CDR3 is TGTGCCAGCAGCCCACTATCAAGCGGGAGTTTCGATGAGCAGTTCTTC.

The chain carries TRBV25-1 and TRBJ2-3; D possibly matches TRBD1 or TRBD2 (6 bases each). The CDR3 is 12 amino acids. V was shortened by 4 bases and J by 13 bases, with 15 bases between the two germline ends. Germline V gene data show CDR1 as MGHDK and CDR2 as SYGVNS. In DNA form, the CDR3 reads TGTGCCAGCAGTGGATCGGGGGCGGAGGAGTATTTT. It encodes CASSGSGAEEYF.

This clonotype has only a few counts. The gene calls are TRBV7-6 and TRBJ1-1, with D maybe TRBD1 (6 bases). The CDR3 totals 13 residues. V was clipped by 6 bases and J by 1 base, with 9 bases between them. Germline V gene lookup returns CDR1 SGHVS and CDR2 FNYEAQ. The CDR3 region is CASRLDRNTEAFF. The CDR3 nucleotides read TGTGCCAGCAGATTGGACAGGAACACTGAAGCTTTCTTT.

This clonotype was seen repeatedly, ten times or more. The chain joins TRBV12-3 or TRBV12-4 to TRBJ2-1, with TRBD2 matching 12 bases. The CDR3 loop spans 12 amino acids. V shed 9 bases and J 10 bases; nucleotides not matched to a gene: 4. The chain's CDR3 is CASRTSGIEQFF. The CDR3 DNA reads as TGTGCCAGTCGGACTAGCGGGATCGAGCAGTTCTTC.

This clonotype was seen only a few times. V usage is TRBV11-1 and J usage is TRBJ2-7, with 7 bases identical to TRBD1. Germline V gene data show CDR1 as SGHAT and CDR2 as FQDESV (reference sequence). This CDR3 comprises 16 residues. Germline trimming cut 1 base from V and 2 bases from J; bases unmatched to any gene: 8. Written as DNA, the CDR3 is TGTGCCAGCAGCTTAGAACCCTGGGACAGCCCCTACGAGCAGTACTTC. Protein sequence: CASSLEPWDSPYEQYF.

In this sample, this clonotype turned up many times. The chain is built from TRBV20-1 and TRBJ1-3, with 10 positions matching TRBD1. V trimming: 0 bases; J trimming: 2 bases; junction bases outside the gene matches: 1. CDR1 and CDR2 from the germline V gene are DFQATT and SNEGSKA (reference sequence). The CDR3 runs 15 residues. The CDR3 sequence: CSARDGQGAGNTIYF. The CDR3 nucleotides read TGCAGTGCTAGAGATGGACAGGGGGCTGGAAACACCATATATTTT.

The V and J genes are TRBV28 and TRBJ2-5; 8 bases line up with TRBD1. From germline, CDR1 is MDHEN and CDR2 SYDVKM. With 1 base clipped from V and 3 bases from J, the junction kept 10 bases outside the gene matches. The CDR3 runs to 17 residues. In DNA, the CDR3 is TGTGCCAGCAGTTTATCGGGACAGGCGGGCTTTAAAGAGACCCAGTACTTC. It yields the protein CASSLSGQAGFKETQYF.

The chain links TRBV12-3 or TRBV12-4 to TRBJ2-1, with 16 bases identical to TRBD2. CDR3 size: 16 residues. V trimming: 3 bases; J trimming: 8 bases; junction bases outside the gene matches: 4. The CDR3 protein is CASSFGTSGRVYEQFF. The CDR3 DNA reads TGTGCCAGCAGTTTTGGGACTAGCGGGAGGGTCTATGAGCAGTTCTTC.

This clonotype was recorded a few times. The V call is TRBV5-1, the J call TRBJ2-1; 12 nucleotides line up with TRBD2. The CDR3 runs 16 residues. Unmatched junction bases numbered 11, after V lost 6 bases and J lost 7 bases. Germline CDR1 is SGHRS and CDR2 is YFSETQ. As DNA, the CDR3 is TGCGCCAGCACTAAGGGACTAGCGGGTAAAGGGAATGAGCAGTTCTTC. It encodes CASTKGLAGKGNEQFF.

This rearrangement joins TRBV7-2 to TRBJ2-4, with D uncertain. CDR1 is SGHTA, CDR2 FQGNSA, per germline. CDR3 length: 11 residues. Trimming cost V 4 bases and J 14 bases, with 12 bases left between them. This CDR3 is CASSSSRRKYF. DNA of the CDR3: TGTGCCAGCAGCTCCTCTAGGAGAAAGTACTTC.

This clonotype was seen more than once but under ten times. The chain couples TRBV5-1 to TRBJ2-5; D unresolved. CDR1 is SGHRS and CDR2 is YFSETQ in the germline V gene. This CDR3 comprises 13 residues. V was trimmed by 2 bases and J by 7 bases, leaving 12 bases between them. As DNA, the CDR3 is TGCGCCAGCAGCTTTTTAGTAGATGGGACCCAGTACTTC. Protein: CASSFLVDGTQYF.

This clonotype was recorded at least ten times. This chain links TRBV2 with TRBJ1-4, with D possibly being TRBD1 (6 bases). Looked up from germline, CDR1 is SNHLY and CDR2 is FYNNEI. This CDR3 comprises 16 residues. The V end was cut by 6 bases, the J end by 0 bases, with 14 bases between. The CDR3 loop is CASRATTGSTNEKLFF. For the CDR3, the DNA is TGTGCCAGCAGAGCCACCACAGGGTCAACTAATGAAAAACTGTTTTTT.

The sample holds a few counts of this clonotype. V usage is TRBV12-3 or TRBV12-4 and J usage is TRBJ2-7; D gene uncertain. This CDR3 spans 13 amino acids. Trimming shortened V by 4 bases and J by 3 bases, and 10 bases separated the two germline ends. The CDR3 nucleotides read TGTGCCAGCAGTTCCCTCACATACTACGAGCAGTACTTC. Translation gives CASSSLTYYEQYF.

In its sample, this clonotype was seen many times. The V and J genes are TRBV2 and TRBJ1-1, with 11 bases identical to TRBD1. The CDR3 loop spans 13 amino acids. From germline, CDR1 is SNHLY and CDR2 FYNNEI. V lost 9 bases and J lost 2; bases outside the gene matches: 2. The CDR3 region is CASRTGGNTEAFF. CDR3 nucleotides: TGTGCCAGTCGGACAGGGGGCAACACTGAAGCTTTCTTT.

This clonotype appeared a few times. CDR3 sequence (DNA): TGTGCCAGCAGGGGCCCGCACCGAGTCGATACGCAGTATTTT. Protein product: CASRGPHRVDTQYF. This chain connects TRBV7-2 to TRBJ2-3; D unclear. The length of the CDR3 is 14 residues. Germline-derived CDR1 and CDR2 are SGHTA and FQGNSA. Trimming took 6 bases from V and 6 from J, leaving 16 bases between them. The whole variable domain, filled in from reference TRBV7-2 and TRBJ2-3, reads GAGVSQSPSNKVTEKGKDVELRCDPISGHTALYWYRQSLGQGLEFLIYFQGNSAPDKSGLPSDRFSAERTGGSVSTLTIQRTQQEDSAVYLCASRGPHRVDTQYFGPGTRLTVL.

The chain recombines TRBV5-6 with TRBJ2-1; tentative D call: TRBD2 (6 bases). Deletions cut 4 bases from V and 3 bases from J, with 17 bases between. The CDR3 is 16 residues long. Germline CDR1 is SGHDT and CDR2 is YYEEEE. The CDR3 DNA reads TGTGCCAGCAGCCTGCTGCAGCGGGCCCGCTACAATGAGCAGTTCTTC. This gives the protein CASSLLQRARYNEQFF.

Ten or more counts support this clonotype. This rearrangement joins TRBV7-3 to TRBJ2-1; tentatively, D is TRBD1 (5 bases). The CDR3 covers 15 residues. V lost 0 bases and J lost 7, with 13 bases in between. Germline CDR1 is SGHTA and CDR2 is FQGTGA. The CDR3 sequence: CASSLTWGLENEQFF. The CDR3 nucleotides read TGTGCCAGCAGCTTAACGTGGGGCTTAGAGAATGAGCAGTTCTTC.